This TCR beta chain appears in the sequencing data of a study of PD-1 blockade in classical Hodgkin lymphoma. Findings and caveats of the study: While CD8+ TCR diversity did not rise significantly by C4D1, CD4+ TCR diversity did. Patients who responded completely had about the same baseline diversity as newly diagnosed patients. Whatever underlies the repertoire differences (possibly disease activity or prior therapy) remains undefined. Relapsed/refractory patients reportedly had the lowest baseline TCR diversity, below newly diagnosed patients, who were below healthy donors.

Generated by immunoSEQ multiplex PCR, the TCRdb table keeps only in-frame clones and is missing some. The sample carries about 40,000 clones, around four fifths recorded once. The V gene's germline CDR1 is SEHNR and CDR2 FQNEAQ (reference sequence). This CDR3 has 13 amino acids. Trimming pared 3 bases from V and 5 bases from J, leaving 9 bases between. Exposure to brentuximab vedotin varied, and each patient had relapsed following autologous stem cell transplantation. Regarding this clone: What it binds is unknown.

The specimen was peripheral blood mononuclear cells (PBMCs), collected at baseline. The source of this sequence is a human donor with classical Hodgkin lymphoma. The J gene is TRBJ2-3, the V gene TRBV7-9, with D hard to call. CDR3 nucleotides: TGTGCCAGCAGCTTCCTTCCGGGAGATACGCAGTATTTT. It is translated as CASSFLPGDTQYF.